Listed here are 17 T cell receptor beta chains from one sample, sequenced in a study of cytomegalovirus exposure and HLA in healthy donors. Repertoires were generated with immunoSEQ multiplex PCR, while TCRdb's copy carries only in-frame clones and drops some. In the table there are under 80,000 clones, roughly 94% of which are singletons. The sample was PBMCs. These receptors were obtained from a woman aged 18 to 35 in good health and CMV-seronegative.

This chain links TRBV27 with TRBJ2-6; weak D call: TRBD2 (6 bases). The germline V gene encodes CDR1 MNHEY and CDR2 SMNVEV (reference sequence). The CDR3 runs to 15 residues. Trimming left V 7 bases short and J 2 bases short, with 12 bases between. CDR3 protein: CASTTWGAGANVLTF. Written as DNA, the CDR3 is TGTGCCAGCACCACCTGGGGGGCTGGGGCCAACGTCCTGACTTTC.

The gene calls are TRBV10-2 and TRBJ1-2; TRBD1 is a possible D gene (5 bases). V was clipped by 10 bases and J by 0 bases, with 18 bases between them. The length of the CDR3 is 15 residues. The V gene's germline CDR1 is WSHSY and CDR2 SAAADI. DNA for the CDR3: TGCGCCACCCGACAGCCTTCGTTAGCTAACTATGGCTACACCTTC. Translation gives CATRQPSLANYGYTF.

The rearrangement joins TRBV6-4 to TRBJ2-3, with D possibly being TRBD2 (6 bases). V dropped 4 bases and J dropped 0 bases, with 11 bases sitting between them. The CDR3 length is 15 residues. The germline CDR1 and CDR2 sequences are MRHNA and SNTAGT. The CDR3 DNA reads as TGTGCCAGCAGTGCCCGCGGGGAGAGCACAGATACGCAGTATTTT. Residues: CASSARGESTDTQYF.

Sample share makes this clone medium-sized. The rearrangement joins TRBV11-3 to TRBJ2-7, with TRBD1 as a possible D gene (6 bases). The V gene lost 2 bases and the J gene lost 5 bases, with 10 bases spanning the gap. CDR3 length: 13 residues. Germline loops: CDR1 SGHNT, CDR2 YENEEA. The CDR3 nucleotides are TGTGCCAGCAGCTTAACCAGGGGTGACGAGCAGTACTTC. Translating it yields CASSLTRGDEQYF.

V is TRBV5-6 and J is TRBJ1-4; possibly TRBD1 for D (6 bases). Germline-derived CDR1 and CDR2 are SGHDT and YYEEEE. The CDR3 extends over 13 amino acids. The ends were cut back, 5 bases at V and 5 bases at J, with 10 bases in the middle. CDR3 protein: CASSIQGNEKLFF. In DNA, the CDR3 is TGTGCCAGCAGTATACAGGGAAATGAAAAACTGTTTTTT.

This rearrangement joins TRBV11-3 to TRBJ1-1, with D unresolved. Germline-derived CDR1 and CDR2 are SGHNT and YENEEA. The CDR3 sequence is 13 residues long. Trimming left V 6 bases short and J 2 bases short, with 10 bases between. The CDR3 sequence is CASREVRNTEAFF. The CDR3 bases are TGTGCCAGCAGGGAGGTGCGCAACACTGAAGCTTTCTTT.

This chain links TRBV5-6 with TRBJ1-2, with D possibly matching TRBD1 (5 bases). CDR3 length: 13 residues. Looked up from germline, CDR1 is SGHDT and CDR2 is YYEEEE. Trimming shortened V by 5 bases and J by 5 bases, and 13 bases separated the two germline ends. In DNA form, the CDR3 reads TGTGCCAGCAGGGGGTGGGGCATGTATGGCTACACCTTC. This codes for CASRGWGMYGYTF.

In DNA, the CDR3 is TGTGCCAGCCGCAGCGCGAACACCGGGGAGCTGTTTTTT. As protein: CASRSANTGELFF. The V and J genes are TRBV28 and TRBJ2-2; D gene unclear. The CDR3 runs 13 residues. The germline V gene has CDR1 MDHEN and CDR2 SYDVKM. Between the trimmed V and J ends, which lost 8 bases and 0 bases, there was a span of 7 bases.

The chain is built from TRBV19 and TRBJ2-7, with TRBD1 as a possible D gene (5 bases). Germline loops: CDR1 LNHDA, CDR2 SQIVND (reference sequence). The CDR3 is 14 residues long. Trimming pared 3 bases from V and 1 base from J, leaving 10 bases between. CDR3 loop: CASSIQGSSYEQYF. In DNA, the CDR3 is TGTGCCAGTAGTATCCAGGGCTCTTCCTACGAGCAGTACTTC.

This chain's CDR3 is CASSPYRDRGNGEQFF. CDR3 bases: TGTGCCAGCAGTCCCTACCGGGACAGGGGTAACGGTGAGCAGTTCTTC. The chain joins TRBV28 to TRBJ2-1; 10 bases are a match to TRBD1. Germline-derived CDR1 and CDR2 are MDHEN and SYDVKM. There are 16 residues in the CDR3. V trimming: 5 bases; J trimming: 9 bases; junction bases outside the gene matches: 13.

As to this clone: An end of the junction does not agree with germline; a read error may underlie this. In nucleotides, the CDR3 is TGCAGCGTCGAAGCAGTAGCGGGAGCGGCTGAGCAGTTCTTC. As protein: CSVEAVAGAAEQFF. V is TRBV29-1 and J is TRBJ2-1; the match to TRBD2 covers 9 bases. Germline loops: CDR1 SQVTM, CDR2 ANQGSEA. This CDR3 spans 14 amino acids.

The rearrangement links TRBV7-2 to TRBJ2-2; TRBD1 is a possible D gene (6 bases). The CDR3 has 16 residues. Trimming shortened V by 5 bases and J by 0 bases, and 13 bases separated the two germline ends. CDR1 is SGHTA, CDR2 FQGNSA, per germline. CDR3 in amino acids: CASSQPGQPNTGELFF. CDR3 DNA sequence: TGTGCCAGCAGCCAACCCGGACAGCCGAACACCGGGGAGCTGTTTTTT.

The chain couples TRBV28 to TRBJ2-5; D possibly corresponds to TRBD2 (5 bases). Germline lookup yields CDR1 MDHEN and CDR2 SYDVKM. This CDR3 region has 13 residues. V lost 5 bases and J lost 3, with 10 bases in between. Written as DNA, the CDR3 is TGTGCCAGCAGTCCAGGAGGCGAAGAGACCCAGTACTTC. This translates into CASSPGGEETQYF.

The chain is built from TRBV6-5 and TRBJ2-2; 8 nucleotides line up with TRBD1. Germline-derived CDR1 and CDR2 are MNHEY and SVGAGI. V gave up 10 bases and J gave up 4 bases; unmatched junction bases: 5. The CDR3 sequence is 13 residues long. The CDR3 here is CATGTGATGELFF. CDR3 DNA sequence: TGTGCCACCGGGACAGGAGCCACCGGGGAGCTGTTTTTT.

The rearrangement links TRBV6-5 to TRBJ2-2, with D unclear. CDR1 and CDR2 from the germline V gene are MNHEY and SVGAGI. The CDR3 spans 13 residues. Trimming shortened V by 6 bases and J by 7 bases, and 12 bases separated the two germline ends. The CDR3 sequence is CASSPFSSGELFF. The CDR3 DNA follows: TGTGCCAGCAGCCCCTTTTCGAGCGGGGAGCTGTTTTTT.

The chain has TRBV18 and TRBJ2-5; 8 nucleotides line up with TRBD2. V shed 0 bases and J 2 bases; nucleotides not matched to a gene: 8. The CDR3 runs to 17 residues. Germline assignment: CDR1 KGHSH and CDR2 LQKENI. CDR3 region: CASSPPAGDPNQETQYF. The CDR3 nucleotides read TGTGCCAGCTCACCACCAGCGGGGGACCCAAATCAAGAGACCCAGTACTTC.

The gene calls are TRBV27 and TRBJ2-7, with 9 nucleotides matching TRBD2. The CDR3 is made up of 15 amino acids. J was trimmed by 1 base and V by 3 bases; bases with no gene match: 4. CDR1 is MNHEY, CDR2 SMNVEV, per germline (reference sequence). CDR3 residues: CASSFGSGSSYEQYF. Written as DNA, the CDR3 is TGTGCCAGCAGTTTCGGTAGCGGGAGTTCCTACGAGCAGTACTTC.